A single sample is the source of the 20 T cell receptor beta chains below, sequenced in a study of CD8+ T cells in alopecia areata. Following extraction, RNA underwent reverse transcription to cDNA, which served as the sequencing template. Sequencing used immunoSEQ multiplex PCR; TCRdb keeps in-frame clones, though not all of them. This sample carries 90,000 to 120,000 clones, 55% to 70% of them seen once, and the ten largest clones take around a quarter. The sample was NKG2D-low CD8+ T cells sorted from blood. All receptors come from a human donor with alopecia areata.

This clone was found a few times. CDR3 DNA sequence: TGTGCCAGTAGTATGCCGAACACTGAAGCTTTCTTT. Its protein is CASSMPNTEAFF. The chain joins TRBV19 to TRBJ1-1; D gene ambiguous. This CDR3 comprises 12 residues. Trimming took 3 bases from V and 1 from J, leaving 3 bases between them. Germline V lookup: CDR1 LNHDA, CDR2 SQIVND (reference sequence). The variable domain in full, with the rest retrieved from reference TRBV19 and TRBJ1-1, is DGGITQSPKYLFRKEGQNVTLSCEQNLNHDAMYWYRQDPGQGLRLIYYSQIVNDFQKGDIAEGYSVSREKKESFPLTVTSAQKNPTAFYLCASSMPNTEAFFGQGTRLTVV.

The CDR3 here is CASSPGRGFSGNTIYF. CDR3 coding DNA: TGTGCCAGCAGTCCGGGGCGGGGATTCTCTGGAAACACCATATATTTT. The genes are TRBV27 and TRBJ1-3; possibly TRBD1 for D (5 bases). CDR1 and CDR2 (germline): MNHEY, SMNVEV (reference sequence). Trimming took off 5 bases at V and 0 bases at J, with 14 bases between the two ends. This CDR3 has 16 amino acids.

The chain carries TRBV9 and TRBJ2-1; no reliable D call. The V gene lost 0 bases and the J gene lost 7 bases, with 5 bases spanning the gap. This CDR3 spans 12 amino acids. Germline CDR1 and CDR2: SGDLS and YYNGEE. CDR3 amino acids: CASSVGENEQFF. Written as DNA, the CDR3 is TGTGCCAGCAGCGTAGGAGAGAATGAGCAGTTCTTC. The full variable domain, in which reference TRBV9 and TRBJ2-1 provide the parts outside the CDR3, is DSGVTQTPKHLITATGQRVTLRCSPRSGDLSVYWYQQSLDQGLQFLIQYYNGEERAKGNILERFSAQQFPDLHSELNLSSLELGDSALYFCASSVGENEQFFGPGTRLTVL.

This clone came up a few times. The chain uses TRBV11-2 and TRBJ2-1; TRBD1 matches at 7 bases. Per germline, CDR1 SGHAT and CDR2 FQNNGV. The CDR3 runs to 14 residues. V gave up 6 bases and J gave up 7 bases; unmatched junction bases: 9. CDR3 coding DNA: TGTGCCAGCAGGGTCCCGGGACAGTTAAATGAGCAGTTCTTC. Translating gives CASRVPGQLNEQFF. The full variable domain, its missing parts supplied by reference TRBV11-2 and TRBJ2-1, is EAGVAQSPRYKIIEKRQSVAFWCNPISGHATLYWYQQILGQGPKLLIQFQNNGVVDDSQLPKDRFSAERLKGVDSTLKIQPAKLEDSAVYLCASRVPGQLNEQFFGPGTRLTVL.

The chain carries TRBV29-1 and TRBJ2-1; D not resolved. The CDR3 is 12 residues long. Germline assignment: CDR1 SQVTM and CDR2 ANQGSEA. V lost 1 base to trimming and J lost 6 bases, with 7 bases between them. The DNA of the CDR3 is TGCAGCGTTGAAGTACCGGCCAATGAGCAGTTCTTC. It is translated as CSVEVPANEQFF.

This chain links TRBV29-1 with TRBJ2-7, with a weak D call TRBD2 (6 bases). From germline, CDR1 is SQVTM and CDR2 ANQGSEA. The V and J ends lost 3 bases and 3 bases respectively, with 18 bases between them. This CDR3 region has 15 residues. The CDR3 coding sequence is TGCAGCGTTGATTGGGGGGAGTCTCTTAACTACGAGCAGTACTTC. Protein product: CSVDWGESLNYEQYF.

This chain uses TRBV4-1 with TRBJ2-1; D is ambiguous. The CDR3 runs 15 residues. Germline CDR1 and CDR2: MGHRA and YSYEKL. V shed 0 bases and J shed 6 bases, with 12 bases lying between them. For the CDR3, the DNA is TGCGCCAGCAGCCAAGAAAGGTCCAGTACCAATGAGCAGTTCTTC. Residues: CASSQERSSTNEQFF.

This chain joins TRBV7-9 and TRBJ2-1; D not resolved. This CDR3 contains 14 residues. The V end was cut by 6 bases, the J end by 5 bases, with 14 bases between. Germline loops: CDR1 SEHNR, CDR2 FQNEAQ (reference sequence). The DNA for the CDR3 is TGTGCCAGCAGTCTAGAAAGGACGGACAATGAGCAGTTCTTC. Translated, it gives CASSLERTDNEQFF.

The chain links TRBV11-3 to TRBJ2-3, with a possible D match to TRBD2 (6 bases). This CDR3 has 18 amino acids. Trimming cost V 1 base and J 4 bases, with 21 bases left between them. The germline V gene encodes CDR1 SGHNT and CDR2 YENEEA. For the CDR3, the DNA is TGTGCCAGCAGCTTAGCCCAGCGGGCGATATCTTCGGCAGATACGCAGTATTTT. Translation gives CASSLAQRAISSADTQYF.

The rearrangement links TRBV9 to TRBJ2-3; 9 bases are a match to TRBD1. The ends lost 3 bases at V and 0 bases at J; junction bases unmatched: 5. The CDR3 length is 16 residues. Germline loops: CDR1 SGDLS, CDR2 YYNGEE. CDR3 sequence: CASSANRGPSTDTQYF. Here the CDR3 DNA reads TGTGCCAGCAGCGCAAACAGGGGGCCGAGCACAGATACGCAGTATTTT.

This rearrangement joins TRBV27 to TRBJ2-1, with D perhaps TRBD2 (5 bases). This CDR3 comprises 11 residues. The germline V gene encodes CDR1 MNHEY and CDR2 SMNVEV (reference sequence). Between the trimmed V and J ends, which lost 5 bases and 7 bases, there was a span of 6 bases. The CDR3 coding sequence is TGTGCCAGCAGTCTAGCTAATGAGCAGTTCTTC. Translated: CASSLANEQFF.

J is TRBJ2-7 and V is TRBV5-1; 13 positions agree with TRBD2. J was trimmed by 5 bases and V by 7 bases; bases with no gene match: 3. The germline gives CDR1 SGHRS, CDR2 YFSETQ. The CDR3 consists of 13 residues. CDR3 region: CASFGLAGDEQYF. CDR3 coding DNA: TGCGCCAGCTTCGGACTAGCGGGAGACGAGCAGTACTTC.

This clone has just a few counts. The chain combines TRBV29-1 with TRBJ1-2, with a weak D call TRBD1 (6 bases). Germline CDR1 is SQVTM and CDR2 is ANQGSEA. CDR3 length equals 15 residues. Trimming took off 5 bases at V and 8 bases at J, with 24 bases between the two ends. The CDR3 region is CSVPSLQQGMGGYTF. In DNA, the CDR3 is TGCAGCGTTCCGTCCTTACAACAGGGAATGGGGGGCTACACCTTC.

This clone appeared a few times. DNA for the CDR3: TGTGCCAGCAGCCCCCGGGGAAGCGCTACCTACGAGCAGTACTTC. The encoded protein is CASSPRGSATYEQYF. The rearrangement joins TRBV27 to TRBJ2-7; possible D gene TRBD2, 5 bases. V lost 6 bases to trimming and J lost 2 bases, with 17 bases between them. Germline V gives CDR1 MNHEY, CDR2 SMNVEV (reference sequence). The length of the CDR3 is 15 residues.

This clone was counted a single time. The rearrangement uses TRBV5-4 and TRBJ1-2, with D perhaps TRBD1 (5 bases). CDR1 is SGHNT, CDR2 YYREEE, per germline (reference sequence). V dropped 4 bases and J dropped 3 bases, with 16 bases sitting between them. The CDR3 consists of 15 residues. CDR3 in DNA: TGTGCCAGCAGCCAAGGACTAGGGGCAGACTATGGCTACACCTTC. Amino acid sequence: CASSQGLGADYGYTF.

This clone was detected only once. The V gene is TRBV12-5, the J gene TRBJ1-1; maybe TRBD1 (5 bases). V was cut by 2 bases and J by 0 bases, with 13 bases left in between. CDR3 length: 16 amino acids. The germline gives CDR1 LGHNT, CDR2 FRNRAP. In DNA, the CDR3 is TGTGCTAGTGGTTTGAGTCCCGGGACGTTGAACACTGAAGCTTTCTTT. Translation: CASGLSPGTLNTEAFF.

The chain couples TRBV29-1 to TRBJ2-7; D is undetermined. Germline-derived CDR1 and CDR2 are SQVTM and ANQGSEA. V shed 0 bases and J shed 5 bases, with 5 bases lying between them. CDR3 size: 11 residues. The CDR3 protein is CSVEDRDEQYF. In DNA, the CDR3 is TGCAGCGTTGAAGATCGGGACGAGCAGTACTTC.

The chain recombines TRBV28 with TRBJ1-1, with D possibly matching TRBD1 (5 bases). Germline V gene sequence: CDR1 MDHEN, CDR2 SYDVKM. The CDR3 loop spans 18 amino acids. The V and J ends lost 5 bases and 3 bases respectively, with 25 bases between them. CDR3 sequence: CASSPNAGTSGWYTEAFF. Here the CDR3 DNA reads TGTGCCAGCAGTCCGAACGCAGGGACGTCGGGGTGGTACACTGAAGCTTTCTTT.

J is TRBJ2-6 and V is TRBV7-9; TRBD2 matches 11 bases. The CDR3 spans 18 residues. Looked up from germline, CDR1 is SEHNR and CDR2 is FQNEAQ (reference sequence). The V gene end was trimmed by 5 bases and the J gene end by 0 bases; junction bases not matched to a gene: 6. CDR3 nucleotide sequence: TGTGCCAGCAGCCACGGACTAGCGGGTTACTCTGGGGCCAACGTCCTGACTTTC. Translating it yields CASSHGLAGYSGANVLTF.

In its sample, this clone was seen many times. The rearrangement joins TRBV7-9 to TRBJ2-1; D not resolved. This CDR3 spans 17 amino acids. Per germline, CDR1 SEHNR and CDR2 FQNEAQ (reference sequence). The V gene lost 5 bases and the J gene lost 1 base, with 18 bases spanning the gap. CDR3 bases: TGTGCCAGCAGCCTCCGTTCCGGCCCAACATCCTACAATGAGCAGTTCTTC. It specifies CASSLRSGPTSYNEQFF.